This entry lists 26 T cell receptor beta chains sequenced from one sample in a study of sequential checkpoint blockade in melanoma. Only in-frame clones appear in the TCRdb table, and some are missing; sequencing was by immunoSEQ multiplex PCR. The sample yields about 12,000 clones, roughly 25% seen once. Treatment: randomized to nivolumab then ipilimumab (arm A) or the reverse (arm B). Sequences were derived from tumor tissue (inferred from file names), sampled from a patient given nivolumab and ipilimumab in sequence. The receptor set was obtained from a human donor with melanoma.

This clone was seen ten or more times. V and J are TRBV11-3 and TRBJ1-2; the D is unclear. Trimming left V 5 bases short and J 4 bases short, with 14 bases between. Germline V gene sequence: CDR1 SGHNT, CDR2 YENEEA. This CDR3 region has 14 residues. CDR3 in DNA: TGTGCCAGCAGCCAAGCCCCAGCAGGCTATGGCTACACCTTC. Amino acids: CASSQAPAGYGYTF.

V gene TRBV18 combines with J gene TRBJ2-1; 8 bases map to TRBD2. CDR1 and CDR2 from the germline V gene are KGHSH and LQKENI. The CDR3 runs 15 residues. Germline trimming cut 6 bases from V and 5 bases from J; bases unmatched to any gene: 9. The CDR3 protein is CASSPRGGLDNEQFF. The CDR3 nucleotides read TGTGCCAGCTCGCCTCGGGGGGGCCTGGACAATGAGCAGTTCTTC.

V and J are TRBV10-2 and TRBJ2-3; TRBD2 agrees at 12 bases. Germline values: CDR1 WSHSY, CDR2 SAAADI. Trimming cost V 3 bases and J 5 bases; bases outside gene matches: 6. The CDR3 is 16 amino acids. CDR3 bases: TGCGCCAGCAGTGACCCGCTAGCGGGGGGGCAAGATACGCAGTATTTT. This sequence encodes CASSDPLAGGQDTQYF.

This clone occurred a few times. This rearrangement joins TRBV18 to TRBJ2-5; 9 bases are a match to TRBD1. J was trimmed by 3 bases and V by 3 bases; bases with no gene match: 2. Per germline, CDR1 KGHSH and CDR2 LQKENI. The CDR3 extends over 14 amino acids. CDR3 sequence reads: CASSPGDREETQYF. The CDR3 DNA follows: TGTGCCAGCTCACCCGGGGACAGGGAAGAGACCCAGTACTTC.

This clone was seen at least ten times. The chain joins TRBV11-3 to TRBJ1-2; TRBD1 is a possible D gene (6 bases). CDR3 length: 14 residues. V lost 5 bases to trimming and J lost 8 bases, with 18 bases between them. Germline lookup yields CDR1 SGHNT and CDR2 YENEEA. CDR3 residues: CASSVFSGVQGYTF. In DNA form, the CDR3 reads TGTGCCAGCAGCGTTTTCTCAGGGGTTCAAGGCTACACCTTC.

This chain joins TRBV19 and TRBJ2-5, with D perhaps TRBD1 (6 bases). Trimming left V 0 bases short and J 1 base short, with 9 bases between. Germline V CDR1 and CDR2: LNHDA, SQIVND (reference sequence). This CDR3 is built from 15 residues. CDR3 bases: TGTGCCAGTAGTATAGATACAGGGCCCCAAGAGACCCAGTACTTC. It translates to CASSIDTGPQETQYF.

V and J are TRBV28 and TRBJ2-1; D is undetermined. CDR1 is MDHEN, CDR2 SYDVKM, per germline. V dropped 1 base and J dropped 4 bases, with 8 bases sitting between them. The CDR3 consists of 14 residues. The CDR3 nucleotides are TGTGCCAGCAGTTTATTCGCAGGATACAATGAGCAGTTCTTC. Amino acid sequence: CASSLFAGYNEQFF.

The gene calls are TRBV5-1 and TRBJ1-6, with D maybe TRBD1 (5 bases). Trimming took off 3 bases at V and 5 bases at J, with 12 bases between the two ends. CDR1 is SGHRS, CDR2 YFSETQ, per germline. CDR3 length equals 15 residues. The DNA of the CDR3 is TGCGCCAGCAGCTGGACGGGACCAAATAATTCACCCCTCCACTTT. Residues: CASSWTGPNNSPLHF.

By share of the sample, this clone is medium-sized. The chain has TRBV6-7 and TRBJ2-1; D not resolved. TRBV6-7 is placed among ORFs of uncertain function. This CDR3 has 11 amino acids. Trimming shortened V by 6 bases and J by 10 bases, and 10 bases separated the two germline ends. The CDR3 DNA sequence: TGTGCCAGCAGCCCCGGGTCCGAGCAGTTCTTC. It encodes CASSPGSEQFF.

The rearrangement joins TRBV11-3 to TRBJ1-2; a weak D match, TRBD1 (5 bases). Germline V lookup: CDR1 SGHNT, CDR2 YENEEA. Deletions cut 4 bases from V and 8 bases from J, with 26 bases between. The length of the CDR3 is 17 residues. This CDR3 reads CASSSVGGQGRVKGYTF. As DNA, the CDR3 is TGTGCCAGCAGCTCCGTTGGGGGTCAGGGAAGGGTAAAAGGCTACACCTTC.

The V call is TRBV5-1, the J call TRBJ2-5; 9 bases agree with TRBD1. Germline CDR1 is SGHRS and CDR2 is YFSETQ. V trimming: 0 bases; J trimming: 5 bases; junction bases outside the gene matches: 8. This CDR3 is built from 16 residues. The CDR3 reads CASSLGDRVMMETQYF. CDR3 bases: TGCGCCAGCAGCTTGGGGGACAGGGTAATGATGGAGACCCAGTACTTC.

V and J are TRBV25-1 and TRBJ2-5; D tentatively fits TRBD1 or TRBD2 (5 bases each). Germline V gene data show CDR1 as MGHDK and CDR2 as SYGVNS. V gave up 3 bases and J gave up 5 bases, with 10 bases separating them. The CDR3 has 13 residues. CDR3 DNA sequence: TGTGCCAGCAGTGACACTTGGGGGGAGACCCAGTACTTC. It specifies CASSDTWGETQYF.

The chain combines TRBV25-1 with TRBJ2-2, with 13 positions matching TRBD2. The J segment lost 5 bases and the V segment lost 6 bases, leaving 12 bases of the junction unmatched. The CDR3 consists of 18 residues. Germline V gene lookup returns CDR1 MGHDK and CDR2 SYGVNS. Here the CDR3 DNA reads TGTGCCAGCAGCGGCCCGACTAGCGGGGGGCCTAGTACCGGGGAGCTGTTTTTT. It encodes CASSGPTSGGPSTGELFF.

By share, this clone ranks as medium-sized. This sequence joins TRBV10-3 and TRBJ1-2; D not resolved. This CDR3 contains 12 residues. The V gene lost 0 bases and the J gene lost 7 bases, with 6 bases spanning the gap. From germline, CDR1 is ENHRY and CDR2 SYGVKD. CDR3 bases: TGTGCCATCAGTGAGTCGTCGGGTGGCTACACCTTC. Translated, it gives CAISESSGGYTF.

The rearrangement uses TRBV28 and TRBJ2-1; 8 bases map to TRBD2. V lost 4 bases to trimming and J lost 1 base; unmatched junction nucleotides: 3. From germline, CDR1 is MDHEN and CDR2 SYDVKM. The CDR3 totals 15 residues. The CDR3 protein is CASSSGGGSYNEQFF. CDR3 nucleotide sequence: TGTGCCAGCAGTTCCGGCGGGGGGTCCTACAATGAGCAGTTCTTC.

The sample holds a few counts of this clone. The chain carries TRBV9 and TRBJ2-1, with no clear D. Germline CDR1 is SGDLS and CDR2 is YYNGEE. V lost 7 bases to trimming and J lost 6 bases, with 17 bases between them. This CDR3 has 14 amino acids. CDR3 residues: CASLPDYLANEQFF. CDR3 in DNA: TGTGCCAGCTTGCCGGATTACTTGGCCAATGAGCAGTTCTTC.

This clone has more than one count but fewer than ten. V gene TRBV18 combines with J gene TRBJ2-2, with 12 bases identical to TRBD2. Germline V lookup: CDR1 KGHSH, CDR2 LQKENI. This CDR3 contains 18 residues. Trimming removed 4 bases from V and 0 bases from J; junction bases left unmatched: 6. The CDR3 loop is CASSRQTSGGSNTGELFF. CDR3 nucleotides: TGTGCCAGCTCACGACAGACTAGCGGGGGCTCGAACACCGGGGAGCTGTTTTTT. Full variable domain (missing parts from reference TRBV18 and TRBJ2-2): NAGVMQNPRHLVRRRGQEARLRCSPMKGHSHVYWYRQLPEEGLKFMVYLQKENIIDESGMPKERFSAEFPKEGPSILRIQQVVRGDSAAYFCASSRQTSGGSNTGELFFGEGSRLTVL.

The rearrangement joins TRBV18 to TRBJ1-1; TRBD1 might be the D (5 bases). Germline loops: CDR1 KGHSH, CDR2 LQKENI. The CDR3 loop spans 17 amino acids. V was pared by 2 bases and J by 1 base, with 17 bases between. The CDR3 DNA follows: TGTGCCAGCTCACCAGCTCGTATGTGGGGGGAGAACACTGAAGCTTTCTTT. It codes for CASSPARMWGENTEAFF.

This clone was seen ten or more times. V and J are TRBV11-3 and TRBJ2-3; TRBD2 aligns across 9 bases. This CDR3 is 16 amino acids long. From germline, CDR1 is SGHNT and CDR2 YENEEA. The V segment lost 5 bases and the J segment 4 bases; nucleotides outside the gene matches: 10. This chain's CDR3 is CASSPLGGGVPDTQYF. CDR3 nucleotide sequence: TGTGCCAGCAGCCCACTTGGCGGGGGGGTCCCAGATACGCAGTATTTT.

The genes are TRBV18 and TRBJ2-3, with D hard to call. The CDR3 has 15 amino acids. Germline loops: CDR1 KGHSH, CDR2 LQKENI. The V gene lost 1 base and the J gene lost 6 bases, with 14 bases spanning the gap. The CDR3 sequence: CASSPLGSGADTQYF. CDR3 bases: TGTGCCAGCTCACCACTTGGGTCAGGTGCGGATACGCAGTATTTT. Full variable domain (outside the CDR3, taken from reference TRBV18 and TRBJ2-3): NAGVMQNPRHLVRRRGQEARLRCSPMKGHSHVYWYRQLPEEGLKFMVYLQKENIIDESGMPKERFSAEFPKEGPSILRIQQVVRGDSAAYFCASSPLGSGADTQYFGPGTRLTVL.

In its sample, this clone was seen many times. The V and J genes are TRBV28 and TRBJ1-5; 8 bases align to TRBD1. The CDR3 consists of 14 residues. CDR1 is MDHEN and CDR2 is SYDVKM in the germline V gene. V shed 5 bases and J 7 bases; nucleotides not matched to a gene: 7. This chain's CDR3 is CASSPQGVRQPQHF. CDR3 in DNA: TGTGCCAGCAGTCCACAGGGGGTAAGACAGCCCCAGCATTTT.

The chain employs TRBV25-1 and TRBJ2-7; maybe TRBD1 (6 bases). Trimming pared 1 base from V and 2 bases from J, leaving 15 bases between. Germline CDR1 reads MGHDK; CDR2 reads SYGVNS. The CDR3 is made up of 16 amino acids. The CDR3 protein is CASSESMLRDTYEQYF. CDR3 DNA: TGTGCCAGCAGTGAATCGATGTTGAGGGACACCTACGAGCAGTACTTC.

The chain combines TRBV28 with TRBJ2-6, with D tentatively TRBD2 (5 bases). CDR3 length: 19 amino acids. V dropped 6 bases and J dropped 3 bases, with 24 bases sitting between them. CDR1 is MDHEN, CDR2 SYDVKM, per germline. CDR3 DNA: TGTGCCAGCAGCCCTAGCAGTAGGGTACCCTTCTTTGGGGCCAACGTCCTGACTTTC. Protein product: CASSPSSRVPFFGANVLTF.

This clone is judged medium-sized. The CDR3 DNA follows: TGTGCCAGCAGTTTATTGACTAGTGAGCAGTTCTTC. It is translated as CASSLLTSEQFF. The chain is built from TRBV28 and TRBJ2-1, with D perhaps TRBD2 (6 bases). CDR1 and CDR2 from the germline V gene are MDHEN and SYDVKM. This CDR3 has 12 amino acids. Trimming pared 1 base from V and 9 bases from J, leaving 7 bases between.

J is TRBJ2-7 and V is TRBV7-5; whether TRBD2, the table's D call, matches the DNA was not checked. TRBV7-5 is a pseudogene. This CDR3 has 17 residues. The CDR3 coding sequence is TGTGCCAGCAGCTTGGGTGGTTTCAGAGTGACTTCATGGGAGCAGTACGTC. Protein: CASSLGGFRVTSWEQYV.

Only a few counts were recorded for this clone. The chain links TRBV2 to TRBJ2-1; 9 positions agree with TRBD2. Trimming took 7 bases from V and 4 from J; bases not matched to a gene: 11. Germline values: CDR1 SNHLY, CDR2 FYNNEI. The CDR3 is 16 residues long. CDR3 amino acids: CASMPSKRGVYNEQFF. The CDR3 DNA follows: TGTGCCAGCATGCCCAGTAAGCGGGGGGTATACAATGAGCAGTTCTTC.